These T cell receptor beta chains were read from a single sample in a study of shared clonotypes between healthy human individuals. Method: immunoSEQ multiplex PCR; TCRdb's copy keeps in-frame clones and lacks some. The table shows some 1,600,000 clones, with under 99% occurring only once. Sequencing was performed on naive CD4+ T cells sorted from blood. The receptor set was obtained from a man aged 25 to 45 in good health. CDR3s include the opening cysteine and the closing phenylalanine or tryptophan. The order of the fields is J gene, clone size, V gene, D gene, CDR3 DNA, CDR3 protein. A D gene is named only where the DNA matches it firmly. Where a row states a size, it is once, few, many or the class of an expanded clone; other rows omit it.

TRBJ1-1	NA	TRBV5-4	NA	TGTGCCAGCAGCTTGACTCCGGCAGGTGAAGCTTTCTTT	CASSLTPAGEAFF
TRBJ2-7	NA	TRBV29-1	TRBD2	TGCAGCGTTGAGAGTAGCGGGAGGGGTGAGCAGTACTTC	CSVESSGRGEQYF
TRBJ2-7	NA	TRBV7-8	TRBD2	TGTGCCAGCAGCCCCAGCCGTAGCGGGATTGTCGCCCACGAGCAGTACTTC	CASSPSRSGIVAHEQYF
TRBJ2-2	NA	TRBV2	TRBD2	TGTGCCAGCAAAGTTGGCGGGGGGGACACCGGGGAGCTGTTTTTT	CASKVGGGDTGELFF
TRBJ2-1	NA	TRBV5-1	NA	TGCGCCAGCAGCTTGAGTCTTGGGGAGCAGTTCTTC	CASSLSLGEQFF
TRBJ2-2	few	TRBV29-1	TRBD2	TGCAGCGTTAAGCGGGATCTCGGGGAGCTGTTTTTT	CSVKRDLGELFF
TRBJ1-2	NA	TRBV19	NA	TGTGCCAGTAGTTATCACAGGGCTTCGGGCTACACCTTC	CASSYHRASGYTF
TRBJ2-7	once	TRBV28	NA	TGTGCCAGCAGGCCGGGACAAAGCTACGAGCAGTACTTC	CASRPGQSYEQYF
TRBJ1-2	NA	TRBV4-2	TRBD1	TGTGCCAGCAGCCAGGCCGGGACAGAGAACTATGGCTACACCTTC	CASSQAGTENYGYTF
TRBJ2-3	NA	TRBV4-1	NA	TGCGCCAGCAGCCAATTCAGAACTTCCACAGATACGCAGTATTTT	CASSQFRTSTDTQYF
TRBJ2-1	NA	TRBV14	TRBD1	TGTGCCAGCAGCCAGACAGGGGGGGGTGAGCAGTTCTTC	CASSQTGGGEQFF
TRBJ2-1	once	TRBV30	NA	TGTGCCTGGACGCGTGGCCCCGGGGAGCAGTTCTTC	CAWTRGPGEQFF
TRBJ2-7	NA	TRBV2	TRBD1	TGTGCCAGCAGTCCGGACAGGGTGAGATACGAGCAGTACTTC	CASSPDRVRYEQYF
TRBJ2-1	once	TRBV18	TRBD2	TGTGCCAGCTCACCAGGGACGGGAGGGCTCTCCAATGAGCAGTTCTTC	CASSPGTGGLSNEQFF
TRBJ1-4	NA	TRBV9	NA	TGTGCCAGCAGCGTTGGGCTATCTGATGAAAAACTGTTTTTT	CASSVGLSDEKLFF
TRBJ2-2	NA	TRBV27	NA	TGTGCCAGCAGTTTATCGGCCGGAGGGGGGGAGCTGTTTTTT	CASSLSAGGGELFF
TRBJ2-7	NA	TRBV6-5	TRBD1	TGTGCCAGCAGGAGACAGGGGGAGCTATACGAGCAGTACTTC	CASRRQGELYEQYF
TRBJ2-1	NA	TRBV5-1	TRBD1	TGCGCCACCGCGAGAGGGACAGGGAGGAACAATGAGCAGTTCTTC	CATARGTGRNNEQFF
TRBJ1-5	NA	TRBV6-1	NA	TGTGCCAGCAGTACCAGTCCGAGTAGCAATCAGCCCCAGCATTTT	CASSTSPSSNQPQHF
TRBJ1-1	NA	TRBV5-4	NA	TGTGCCAGCAGCTTGAAGGGTGGGAACACTGAAGCTTTCTTT	CASSLKGGNTEAFF
TRBJ1-5	NA	TRBV6-5	TRBD1	TGTGCCAGCAGCACGACAGGGTCAAATCAGCCCCAGCATTTT	CASSTTGSNQPQHF
TRBJ2-2	NA	TRBV11-2	NA	TGTGCCAGCAGCTTAATTTTCGGGGAGCTGTTTTTT	CASSLIFGELFF
TRBJ2-5	once	TRBV9	NA	TGTGCCAGCAGCGTCGGAACAGGGCAATGGGCCCAGTACTTC	CASSVGTGQWAQYF
TRBJ1-2	NA	TRBV29-1	NA	TGCAGCGTTGATGTGACCAGCGGCTATGGCTACACCTTC	CSVDVTSGYGYTF
TRBJ2-7	NA	TRBV5-1	NA	TGCGCCAGCAGCTTGATTTCTGACTCCTCCTACGAGCAGTACTTC	CASSLISDSSYEQYF
TRBJ2-5	NA	TRBV11-2	TRBD2	TGTGCCAGCAGCTTAGATTGGGCTAGCGGTCAAGAGACCCAGTACTTC	CASSLDWASGQETQYF
TRBJ2-5	NA	TRBV6-6	TRBD1	TGTGCCAGCAGGGTCGCAGGGGGTATTGTAGAGACCCAGTACTTC	CASRVAGGIVETQYF